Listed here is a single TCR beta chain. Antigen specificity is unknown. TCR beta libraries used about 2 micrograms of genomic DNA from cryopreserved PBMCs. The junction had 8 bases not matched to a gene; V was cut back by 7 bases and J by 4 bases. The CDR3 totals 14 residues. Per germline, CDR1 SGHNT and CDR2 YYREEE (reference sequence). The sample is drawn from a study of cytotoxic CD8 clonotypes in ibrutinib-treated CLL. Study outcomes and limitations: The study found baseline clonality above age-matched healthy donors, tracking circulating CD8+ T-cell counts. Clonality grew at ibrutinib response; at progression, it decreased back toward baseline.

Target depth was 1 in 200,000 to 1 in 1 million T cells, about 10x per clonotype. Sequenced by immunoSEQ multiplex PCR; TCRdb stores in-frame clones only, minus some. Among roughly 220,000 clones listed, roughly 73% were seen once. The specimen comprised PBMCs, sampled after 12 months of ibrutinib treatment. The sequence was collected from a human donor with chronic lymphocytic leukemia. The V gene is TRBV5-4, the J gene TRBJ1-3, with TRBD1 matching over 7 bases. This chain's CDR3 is CASGTGTEGNTIYF. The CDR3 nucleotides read TGTGCCAGCGGCACCGGGACAGAAGGAAACACCATATATTTT.